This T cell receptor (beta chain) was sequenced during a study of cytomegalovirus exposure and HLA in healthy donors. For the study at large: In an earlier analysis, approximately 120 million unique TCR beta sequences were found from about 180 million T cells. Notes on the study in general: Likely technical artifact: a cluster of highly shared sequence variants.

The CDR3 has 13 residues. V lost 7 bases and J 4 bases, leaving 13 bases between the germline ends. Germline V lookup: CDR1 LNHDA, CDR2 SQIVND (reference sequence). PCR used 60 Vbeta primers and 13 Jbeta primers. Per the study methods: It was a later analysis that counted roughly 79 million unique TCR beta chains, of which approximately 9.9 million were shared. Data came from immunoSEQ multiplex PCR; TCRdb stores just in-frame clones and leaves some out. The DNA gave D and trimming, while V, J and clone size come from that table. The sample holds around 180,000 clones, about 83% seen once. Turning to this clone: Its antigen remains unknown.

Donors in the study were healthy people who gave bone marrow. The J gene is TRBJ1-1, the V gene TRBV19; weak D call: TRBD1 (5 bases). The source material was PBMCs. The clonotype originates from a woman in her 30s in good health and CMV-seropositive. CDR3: CASKNPGPTEAFF. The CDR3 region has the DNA TGTGCCAGTAAGAACCCAGGGCCCACTGAAGCTTTCTTT.